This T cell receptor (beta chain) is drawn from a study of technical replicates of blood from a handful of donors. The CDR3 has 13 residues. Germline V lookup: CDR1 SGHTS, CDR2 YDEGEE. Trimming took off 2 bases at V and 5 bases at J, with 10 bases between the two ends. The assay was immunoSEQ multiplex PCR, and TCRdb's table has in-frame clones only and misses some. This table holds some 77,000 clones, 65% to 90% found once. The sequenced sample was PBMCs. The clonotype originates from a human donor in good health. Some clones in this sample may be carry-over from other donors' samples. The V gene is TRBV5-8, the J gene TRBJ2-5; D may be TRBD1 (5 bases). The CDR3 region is CASSLGRVETQYF. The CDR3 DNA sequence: TGTGCCAGCAGCTTAGGCAGGGTGGAGACCCAGTACTTC.